This passage covers 17 T cell receptor beta chains from one sample sequenced in a study of metastatic and nonmetastatic thyroid tumors. Thyroid surgery took place with no prior treatment in any patient. TCRdb re-called clones via MiXCR from the PCR reads. The repertoire holds 25,000 to 35,000 clones, with 15% to 20% as singletons. Sequencing was carried out using blood. All receptors derive from a female donor with papillary thyroid cancer or a benign thyroid nodule (not recorded which). Some clones in this sample may be carry-over from other donors' samples.

This clone was recorded at least ten times. The rearrangement joins TRBV11-2 to TRBJ1-2; D is undetermined. The germline V gene has CDR1 SGHAT and CDR2 FQNNGV. The V end was cut by 4 bases, the J end by 0 bases, with 18 bases between. The CDR3 runs 17 residues. The CDR3 DNA reads TGTGCCAGCAGCTATGACTTGGGTCCTCCCGCTAACTATGGCTACACCTTC. Protein sequence: CASSYDLGPPANYGYTF.

V is TRBV3-1 and J is TRBJ1-1, with D unresolved. This CDR3 spans 14 amino acids. Germline values: CDR1 LGHDT, CDR2 YNNKEL (reference sequence). Trimming stripped 4 bases from V and 1 base from J, with 10 bases between. The CDR3 region has the DNA TGTGCCAGCAGCCCCCGGGCCTCGAACACTGAAGCTTTCTTT. As protein: CASSPRASNTEAFF.

This clone was counted at least ten times. The chain recombines TRBV6-1 with TRBJ1-1; 7 bases map to TRBD1. The germline gives CDR1 MNHNS, CDR2 SASEGT. The trim removed 5 bases at V and 3 bases at J, leaving 3 bases unmatched. This CDR3 has 13 residues. CDR3 residues: CASSSQGDTEAFF. CDR3 DNA sequence: TGTGCCAGCAGTTCCCAGGGGGACACTGAAGCTTTCTTT.

Sample share makes this clone medium-sized. This chain links TRBV10-3 with TRBJ1-2, with D hard to call. The germline V gene has CDR1 ENHRY and CDR2 SYGVKD. V lost 6 bases to trimming and J lost 3 bases, with 17 bases between them. This CDR3 is 15 amino acids long. The CDR3 nucleotides read TGTGCCATCAGCGATGCGCCGCCAGCTTACTATGGCTACACCTTC. Amino acids: CAISDAPPAYYGYTF.

This clone has at least ten counts. This chain uses TRBV18 with TRBJ1-1, with D maybe TRBD1 (6 bases). CDR1 and CDR2 from the germline V gene are KGHSH and LQKENI. The CDR3 consists of 13 residues. V lost 3 bases, J lost 4 bases, and 9 bases lay in between. CDR3 sequence reads: CASSPGAGTEAFF. The CDR3 DNA reads as TGTGCCAGCTCACCGGGGGCCGGCACTGAAGCTTTCTTT. The entire variable domain, with the rest obtained from reference TRBV18 and TRBJ1-1, is as follows: NAGVMQNPRHLVRRRGQEARLRCSPMKGHSHVYWYRQLPEEGLKFMVYLQKENIIDESGMPKERFSAEFPKEGPSILRIQQVVRGDSAAYFCASSPGAGTEAFFGQGTRLTVV.

This clone was recorded many times. The chain joins TRBV3-1 to TRBJ1-2; 7 bases align to TRBD1. Germline V CDR1 and CDR2: LGHDT, YNNKEL (reference sequence). V dropped 3 bases and J dropped 2; count of bases not matched to a gene: 9. The CDR3 contains 16 residues. The CDR3 coding sequence is TGTGCCAGCAGCCAGCCCACGACAGGGCTAAACTATGGCTACACCTTC. Translating gives CASSQPTTGLNYGYTF.

In its sample, this clone is medium-sized. V gene TRBV12-3 or TRBV12-4 combines with J gene TRBJ1-2, with D possibly being TRBD1 (5 bases). Trimming removed 5 bases at V and 1 base at J, with 17 bases between. The CDR3 is 16 amino acids. The CDR3 DNA sequence: TGTGCCAGCAGTCCTCCCGGGGACGGTAGTAACTATGGCTACACCTTC. This encodes CASSPPGDGSNYGYTF.

This clone has ten or more counts. This rearrangement joins TRBV29-1 to TRBJ2-1, with unresolved D. CDR1 SQVTM and CDR2 ANQGSEA come from the germline V gene. The CDR3 spans 12 residues. Trimming removed 2 bases at V and 10 bases at J, with 12 bases between. The DNA of the CDR3 is TGCAGCGTTGAAATGAGTTCTCACGAGCAGTTCTTC. Its protein product is CSVEMSSHEQFF.

This clone was counted at least ten times. The V and J genes are TRBV12-3 or TRBV12-4 and TRBJ1-1; D gene unclear. The CDR3 covers 13 residues. V shed 6 bases and J shed 8 bases, with 16 bases lying between them. The CDR3 loop is CASSLYLKFEAFF. The DNA for the CDR3 is TGTGCCAGCAGCCTTTATCTTAAGTTCGAAGCTTTCTTT.

As concerns this clone: The junction does not match germline at one end; this may be a read error. The chain joins TRBV7-3 to TRBJ1-1; no definite D call. CDR1 and CDR2 from the germline V gene are SGHTA and FQGTGA. This CDR3 is 15 amino acids long. The CDR3 coding sequence is TGTGCCGGCAGCCCCGGAGGCCTATTGAACACTGAAGCTTTCTTT. Protein: CAGSPGGLLNTEAFF.

This clone was seen more than once but under ten times. V and J are TRBV6-1 and TRBJ1-2, with 11 bases fitting TRBD1. This CDR3 is 16 amino acids long. The V segment lost 1 base and the J segment 4 bases; nucleotides outside the gene matches: 5. Germline CDR1 MNHNS, CDR2 SASEGT. The CDR3 reads CASSEVSGTGGYGYTF. The CDR3 DNA reads as TGTGCCAGCAGTGAAGTCTCCGGGACAGGGGGCTATGGCTACACCTTC.

This clone appeared many times. This chain connects TRBV18 to TRBJ1-5; D call uncertain. Germline lookup yields CDR1 KGHSH and CDR2 LQKENI. This CDR3 spans 16 amino acids. Trimming removed 2 bases from V and 0 bases from J, with 11 bases in between. The CDR3 nucleotides are TGTGCCAGCTCACCAAGCAGCCCCAATAGCAATCAGCCCCAGCATTTT. It is translated as CASSPSSPNSNQPQHF.

With respect to this clone: This may come from a read error, since a much larger clone is one base off. This chain connects TRBV5-1 to TRBJ1-2; TRBD1 is a possible D gene (6 bases). Germline V CDR1 and CDR2: SGHRS, YFSETQ. The CDR3 loop spans 14 amino acids. V dropped 2 bases and J dropped 8 bases, with 16 bases sitting between them. CDR3 amino acids: CASSFDRSLWGYTF. CDR3 nucleotides: TGCGCCAGCAGCTTTGACAGGTCCCTATGGGGCTACACCTTC.

On this clone: A single base separates this from a much larger clone, so it may be a read error. The J gene is TRBJ1-3, the V gene TRBV5-1; 12 nucleotides line up with TRBD1. Germline CDR1 SGHRS, CDR2 YFSETQ. V was pared by 6 bases and J by 4 bases, with 8 bases of the junction left unmatched. CDR3 length: 16 amino acids. The CDR3 region has the DNA TGCGCCAGCATTCCCGGGACAGGGGGCATCGGAAACACCATATATTTT. This translates into CASIPGTGGIGNTIYF.

This clone occurred many times. The rearrangement joins TRBV6-4 to TRBJ2-1; maybe TRBD1 (5 bases). V lost 3 bases and J lost 14, with 17 bases in between. The CDR3 has 13 residues. Germline values: CDR1 MRHNA, CDR2 SNTAGT. CDR3 amino acids: CASSEGQAAMKFF. DNA of the CDR3: TGTGCCAGCAGTGAGGGGCAGGCTGCGATGAAGTTCTTC.

With regard to this clone: One junction end disagrees with the germline gene, perhaps due to a read error. V usage is TRBV7-9 and J usage is TRBJ1-5; D not certain. The CDR3 totals 15 residues. CDR1 is SEHNR, CDR2 FQNEAQ, per germline (reference sequence). CDR3 bases: TGTGCCAGCAGCTTAAGCGGCGGACTCAATCAGCCCCAGAATTTT. This sequence encodes CASSLSGGLNQPQNF.

Only one count was recorded for this clone. This may arise from a read error, as a much more abundant clone is one base away. This sequence joins TRBV7-7 and TRBJ2-1; D gene unclear. Germline V lookup: CDR1 SSHAT, CDR2 FNYEAQ (reference sequence). The CDR3 runs to 14 residues. The CDR3 reads CASSLDPWAVEQFF. The CDR3 bases are TGTGCTAGCAGCTTAGATCCGTGGGCAGTTGAGCAGTTCTTC.